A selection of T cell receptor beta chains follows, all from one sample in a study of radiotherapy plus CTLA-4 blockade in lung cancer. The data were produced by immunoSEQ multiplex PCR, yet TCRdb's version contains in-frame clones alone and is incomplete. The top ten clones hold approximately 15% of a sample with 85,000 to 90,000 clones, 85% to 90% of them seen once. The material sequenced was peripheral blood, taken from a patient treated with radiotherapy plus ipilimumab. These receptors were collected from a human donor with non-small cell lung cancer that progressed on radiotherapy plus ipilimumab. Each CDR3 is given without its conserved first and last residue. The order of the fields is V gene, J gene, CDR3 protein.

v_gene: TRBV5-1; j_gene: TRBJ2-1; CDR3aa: ASSTSKREGLWDEQF
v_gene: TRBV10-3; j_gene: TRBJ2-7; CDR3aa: AIRTFNRDSYEQY
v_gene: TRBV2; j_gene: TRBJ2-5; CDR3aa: ASSPGTGKTQY
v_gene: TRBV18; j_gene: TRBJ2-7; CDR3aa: ASSPGVQGYEQY
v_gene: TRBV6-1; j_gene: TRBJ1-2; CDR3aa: AGGGAFYGYT
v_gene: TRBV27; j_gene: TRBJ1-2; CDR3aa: ASSTRNDRPFGYT
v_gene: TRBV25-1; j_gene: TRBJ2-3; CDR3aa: ASSYTDTQY
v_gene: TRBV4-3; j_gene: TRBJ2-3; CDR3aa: ASSQGLFGTDTQY
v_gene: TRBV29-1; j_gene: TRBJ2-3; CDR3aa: SVGASTTSDTQY
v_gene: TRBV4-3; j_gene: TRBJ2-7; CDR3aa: ASSFGQGASYEQY
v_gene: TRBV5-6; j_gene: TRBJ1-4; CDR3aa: ASSRDKANEKLF
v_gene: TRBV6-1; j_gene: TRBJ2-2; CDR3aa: ASGHKNTGELF
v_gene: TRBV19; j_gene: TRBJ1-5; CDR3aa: ASSAYYGAWRNQPQH
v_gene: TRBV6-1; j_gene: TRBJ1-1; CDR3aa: ASGAPPGTEAF
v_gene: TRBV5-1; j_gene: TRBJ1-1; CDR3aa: ASSWEPTTEAF
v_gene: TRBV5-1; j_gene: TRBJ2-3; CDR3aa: ASKPTGGPATDTQY
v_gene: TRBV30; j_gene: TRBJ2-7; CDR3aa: AWSAGTTYEQY
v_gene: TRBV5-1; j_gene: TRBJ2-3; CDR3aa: ASSLDQGITDTQY
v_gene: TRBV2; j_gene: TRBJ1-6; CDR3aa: ASRRSSPLH
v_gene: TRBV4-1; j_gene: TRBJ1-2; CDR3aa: ASSQDNWTGFGYT
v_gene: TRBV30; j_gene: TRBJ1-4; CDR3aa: AWKRMGQGNEKLF
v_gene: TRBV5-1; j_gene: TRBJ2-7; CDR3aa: ASSPTSDSHYEQY
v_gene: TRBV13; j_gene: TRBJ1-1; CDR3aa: ASSFNLLSSLEAF
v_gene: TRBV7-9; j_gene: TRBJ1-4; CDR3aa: ASSFPGTVNEKLF
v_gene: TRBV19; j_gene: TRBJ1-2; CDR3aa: ASSISGNRDVNGYT
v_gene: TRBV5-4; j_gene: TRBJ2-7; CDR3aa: ASSPAGAGEQY
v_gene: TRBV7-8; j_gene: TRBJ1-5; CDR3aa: ASSLEGGRANQPQH
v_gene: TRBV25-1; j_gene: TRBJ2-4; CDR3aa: ASSESVQGKDKNIQY
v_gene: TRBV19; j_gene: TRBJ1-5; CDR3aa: ASRGTGTNQPQH
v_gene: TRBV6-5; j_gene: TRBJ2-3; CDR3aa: ASSSLGRGYTDTQY
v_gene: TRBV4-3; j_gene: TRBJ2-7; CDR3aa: ASSQGDPSYEQY
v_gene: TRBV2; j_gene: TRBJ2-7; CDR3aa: ASSALAGDSYEQY
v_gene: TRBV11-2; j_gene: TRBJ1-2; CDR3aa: ASSPTGGGGYGYT
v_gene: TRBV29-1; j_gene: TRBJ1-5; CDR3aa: SAAWGPGQPQH
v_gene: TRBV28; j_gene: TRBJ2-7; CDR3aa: ASSLSSGLEQY
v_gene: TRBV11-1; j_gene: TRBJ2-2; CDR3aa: ASSWKQGSGELF
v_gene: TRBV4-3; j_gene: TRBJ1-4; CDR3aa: ASSQDFGITNEKLF
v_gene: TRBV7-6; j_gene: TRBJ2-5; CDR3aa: ASSLEVRGKETQY
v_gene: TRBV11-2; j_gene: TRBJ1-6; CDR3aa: ASSRSSYNSPLH
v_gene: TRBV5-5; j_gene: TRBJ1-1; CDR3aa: ASSLDSPGLTEAF
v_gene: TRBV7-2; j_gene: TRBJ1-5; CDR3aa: ASSLGQSSQPQH
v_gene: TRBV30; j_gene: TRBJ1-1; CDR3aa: AWARGLATEAF
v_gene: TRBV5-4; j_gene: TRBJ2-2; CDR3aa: ASRPGQGVTGELF
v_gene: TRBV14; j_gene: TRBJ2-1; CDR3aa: ASSQWPYREQF
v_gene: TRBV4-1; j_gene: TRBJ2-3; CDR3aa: ASSQVPRSTDTQY
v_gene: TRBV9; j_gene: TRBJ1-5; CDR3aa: ASSAGGDRQPQH
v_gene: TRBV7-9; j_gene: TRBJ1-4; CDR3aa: ASSRGNEKLF
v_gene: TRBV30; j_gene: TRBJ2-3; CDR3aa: AWRAMGTDTQY
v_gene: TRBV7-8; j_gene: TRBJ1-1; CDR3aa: ASKPGVYTEAF
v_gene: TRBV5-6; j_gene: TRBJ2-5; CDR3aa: ASSWLDSLQETQY
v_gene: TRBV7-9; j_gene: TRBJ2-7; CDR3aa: ASSLGSGSAYEQY
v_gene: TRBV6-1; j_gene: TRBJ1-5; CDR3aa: ASSEIDVQYSNQPQH
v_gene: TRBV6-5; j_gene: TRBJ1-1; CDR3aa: ASSYSDRAGEAF
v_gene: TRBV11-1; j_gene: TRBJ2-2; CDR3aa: ASTTTNTGELF
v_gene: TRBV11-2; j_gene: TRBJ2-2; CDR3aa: ASSLDTGELF
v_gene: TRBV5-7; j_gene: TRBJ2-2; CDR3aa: ASSLDRASNTGELF
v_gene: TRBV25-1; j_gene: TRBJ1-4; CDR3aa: ASSKTTSGSTNEKLF
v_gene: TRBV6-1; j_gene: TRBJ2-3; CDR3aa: ASSVLVSGSEDTQY